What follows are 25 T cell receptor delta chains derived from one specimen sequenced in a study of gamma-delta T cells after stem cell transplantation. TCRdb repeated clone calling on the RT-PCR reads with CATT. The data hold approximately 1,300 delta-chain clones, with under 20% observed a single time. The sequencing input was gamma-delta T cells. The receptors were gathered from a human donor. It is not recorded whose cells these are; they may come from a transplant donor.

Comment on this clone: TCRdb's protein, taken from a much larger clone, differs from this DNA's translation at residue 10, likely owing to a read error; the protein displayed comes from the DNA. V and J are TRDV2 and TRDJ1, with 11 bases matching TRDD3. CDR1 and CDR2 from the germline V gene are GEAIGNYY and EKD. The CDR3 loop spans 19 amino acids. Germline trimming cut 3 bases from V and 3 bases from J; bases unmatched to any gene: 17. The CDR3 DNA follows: TGTGCCTGTGACTCTCTACTGGGGGATATGCAGGGGATGGCCGATAAACTCATCTTT. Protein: CACDSLLGDMQGMADKLIF.

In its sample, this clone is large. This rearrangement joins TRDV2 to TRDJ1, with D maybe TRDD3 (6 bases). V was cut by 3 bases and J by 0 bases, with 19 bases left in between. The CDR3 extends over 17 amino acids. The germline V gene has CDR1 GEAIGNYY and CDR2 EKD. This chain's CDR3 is CACDGVGGRRYTDKLIF. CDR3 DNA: TGTGCCTGTGACGGGGTGGGGGGCCGCCGATACACCGATAAACTCATCTTT.

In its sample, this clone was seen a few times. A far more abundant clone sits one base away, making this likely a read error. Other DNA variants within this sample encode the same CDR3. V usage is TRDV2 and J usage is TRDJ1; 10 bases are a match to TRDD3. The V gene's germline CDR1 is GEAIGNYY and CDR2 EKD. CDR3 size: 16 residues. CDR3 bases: TGTGCCTGTGACCCACTGGGGGATCCTTACACTGATAAACTCATCTTT. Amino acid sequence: CACDPLGDPYTDKLIF.

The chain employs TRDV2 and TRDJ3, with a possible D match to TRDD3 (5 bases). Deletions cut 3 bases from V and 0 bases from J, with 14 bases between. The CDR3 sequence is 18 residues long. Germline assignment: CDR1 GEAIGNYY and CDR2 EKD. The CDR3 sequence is CACDPVAGSSWDTRQMFF. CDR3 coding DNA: TGTGCCTGTGACCCGGTGGCGGGGAGCTCCTGGGACACCCGACAGATGTTTTTC.

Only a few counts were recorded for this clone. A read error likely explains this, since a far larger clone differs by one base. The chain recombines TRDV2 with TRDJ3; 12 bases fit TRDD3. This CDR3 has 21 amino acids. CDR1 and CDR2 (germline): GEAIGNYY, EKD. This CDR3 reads CARDTLLGDTGSSWDTRQMFF. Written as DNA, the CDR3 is TGTGCCCGTGACACCTTACTGGGGGATACCGGTAGCTCCTGGGACACCCGACAGATGTTTTTC.

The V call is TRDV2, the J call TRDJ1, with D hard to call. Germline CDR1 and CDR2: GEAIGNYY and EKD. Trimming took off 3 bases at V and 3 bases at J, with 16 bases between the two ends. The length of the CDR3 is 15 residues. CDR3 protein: CACDRLGVGADKLIF. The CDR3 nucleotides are TGTGCCTGTGACCGACTCGGGGTGGGCGCCGATAAACTCATCTTT.

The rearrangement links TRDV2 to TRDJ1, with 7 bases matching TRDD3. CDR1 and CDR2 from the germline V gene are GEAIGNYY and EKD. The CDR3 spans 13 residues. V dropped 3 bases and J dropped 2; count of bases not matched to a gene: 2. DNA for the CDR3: TGTGCCTGTGACCCCTGGGGGACCGATAAACTCATCTTT. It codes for CACDPWGTDKLIF.

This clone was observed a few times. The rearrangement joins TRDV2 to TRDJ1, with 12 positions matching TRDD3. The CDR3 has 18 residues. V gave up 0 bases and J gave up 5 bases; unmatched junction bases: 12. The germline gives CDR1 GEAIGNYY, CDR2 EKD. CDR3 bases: TGTGCCTGTGACACCGTGCCTCTGGGGGATACGCAAGTGGATAAACTCATCTTT. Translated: CACDTVPLGDTQVDKLIF.

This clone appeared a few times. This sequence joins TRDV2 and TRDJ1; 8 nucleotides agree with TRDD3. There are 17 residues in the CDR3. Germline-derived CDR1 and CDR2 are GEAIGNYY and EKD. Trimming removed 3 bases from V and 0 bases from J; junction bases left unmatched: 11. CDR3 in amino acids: CACDRLGGPGDTDKLIF. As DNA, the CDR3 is TGTGCCTGTGACCGACTGGGGGGACCCGGAGACACCGATAAACTCATCTTT.

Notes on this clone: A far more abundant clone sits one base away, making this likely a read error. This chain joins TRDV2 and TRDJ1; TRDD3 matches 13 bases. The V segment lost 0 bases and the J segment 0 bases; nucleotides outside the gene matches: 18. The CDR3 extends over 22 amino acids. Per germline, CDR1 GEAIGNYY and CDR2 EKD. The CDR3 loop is CACDTLLLGDTPTKMDTDKLIF. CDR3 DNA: TGTGCCTGTGACACCCTTCTACTGGGGGATACGCCCACTAAGATGGACACCGATAAACTCATCTTT.

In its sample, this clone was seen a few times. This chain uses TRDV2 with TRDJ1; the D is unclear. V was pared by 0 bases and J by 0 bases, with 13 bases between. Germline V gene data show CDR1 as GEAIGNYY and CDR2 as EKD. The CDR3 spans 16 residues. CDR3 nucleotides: TGTGCCTGTGACACCGTGAGGTTAAAGTACACCGATAAACTCATCTTT. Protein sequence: CACDTVRLKYTDKLIF.

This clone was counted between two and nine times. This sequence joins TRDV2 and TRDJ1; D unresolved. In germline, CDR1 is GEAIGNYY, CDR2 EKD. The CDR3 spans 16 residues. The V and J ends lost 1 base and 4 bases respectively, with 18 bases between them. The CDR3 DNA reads TGTGCCTGTGACACTTTGTCTTACCATCTTGACGATAAACTCATCTTT. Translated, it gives CACDTLSYHLDDKLIF.

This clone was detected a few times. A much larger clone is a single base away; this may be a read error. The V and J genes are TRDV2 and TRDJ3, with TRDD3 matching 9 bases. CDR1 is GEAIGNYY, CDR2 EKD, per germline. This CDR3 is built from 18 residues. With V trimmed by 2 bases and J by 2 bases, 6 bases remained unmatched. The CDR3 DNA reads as TGTGCCTGTGACAATACTGGGGGACTCCCCTGGGACACCCGACAGATGTTTTTC. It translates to CACDNTGGLPWDTRQMFF.

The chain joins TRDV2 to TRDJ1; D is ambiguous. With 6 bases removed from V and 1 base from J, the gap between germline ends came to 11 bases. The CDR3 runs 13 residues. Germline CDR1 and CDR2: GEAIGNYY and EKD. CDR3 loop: CACQLLSTDKLIF. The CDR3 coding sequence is TGTGCCTGTCAGCTTTTATCCACCGATAAACTCATCTTT.

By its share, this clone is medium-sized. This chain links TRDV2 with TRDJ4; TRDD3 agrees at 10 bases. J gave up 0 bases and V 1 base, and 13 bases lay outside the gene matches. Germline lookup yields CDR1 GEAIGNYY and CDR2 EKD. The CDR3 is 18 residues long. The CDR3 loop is CACDTVLGDLEPARPLIF. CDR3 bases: TGTGCCTGTGACACGGTACTGGGGGATCTGGAGCCGGCCAGACCCCTGATCTTT.

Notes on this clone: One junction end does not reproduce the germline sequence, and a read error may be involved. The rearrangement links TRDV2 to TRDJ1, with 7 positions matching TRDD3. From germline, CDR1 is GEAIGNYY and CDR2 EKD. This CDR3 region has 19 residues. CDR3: CACDTLWGKDHVDTDNLIF. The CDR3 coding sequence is TGTGCCTGTGACACCTTGTGGGGGAAAGACCATGTGGACACCGATAACCTCATCTTT.

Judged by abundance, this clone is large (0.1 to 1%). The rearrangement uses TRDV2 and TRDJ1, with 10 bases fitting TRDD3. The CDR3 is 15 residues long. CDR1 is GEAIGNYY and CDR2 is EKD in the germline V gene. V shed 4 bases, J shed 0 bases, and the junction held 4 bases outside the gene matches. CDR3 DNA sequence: TGTGCCTGTGAGCTACTGGGGGATTACACCGATAAACTCATCTTT. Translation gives CACELLGDYTDKLIF.

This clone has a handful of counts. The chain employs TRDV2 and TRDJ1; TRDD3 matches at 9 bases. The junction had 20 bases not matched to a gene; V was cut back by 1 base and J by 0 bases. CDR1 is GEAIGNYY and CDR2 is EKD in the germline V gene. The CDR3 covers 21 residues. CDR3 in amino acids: CACDTLRTGGPTPPYTDKLIF. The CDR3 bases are TGTGCCTGTGACACGCTCCGGACTGGGGGACCAACCCCTCCGTACACCGATAAACTCATCTTT.

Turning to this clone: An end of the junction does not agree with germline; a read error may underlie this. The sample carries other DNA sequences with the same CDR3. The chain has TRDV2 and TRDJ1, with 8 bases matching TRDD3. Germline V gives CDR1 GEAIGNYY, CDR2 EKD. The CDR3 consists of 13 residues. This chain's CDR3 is CACEALGEDKLIF. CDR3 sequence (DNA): TGTGCTTGTGAAGCTCTGGGGGAGGATAAACTCATCTTT.

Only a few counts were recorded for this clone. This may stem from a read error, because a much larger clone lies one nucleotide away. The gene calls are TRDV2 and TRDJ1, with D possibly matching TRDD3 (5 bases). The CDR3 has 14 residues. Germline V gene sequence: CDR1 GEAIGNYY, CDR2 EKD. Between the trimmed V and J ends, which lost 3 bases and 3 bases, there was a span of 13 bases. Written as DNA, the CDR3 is TGTGCCTGTGACTCCCTGGGAGGAGCCGATAAACTCATCTTT. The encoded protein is CACDSLGGADKLIF.

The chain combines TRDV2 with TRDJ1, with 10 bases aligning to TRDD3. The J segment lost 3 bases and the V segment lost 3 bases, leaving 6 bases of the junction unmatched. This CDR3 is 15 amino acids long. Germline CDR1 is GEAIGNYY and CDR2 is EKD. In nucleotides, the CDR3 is TGTGCCTGTGACCTCCTGGGGGATAAGCCCGATAAACTCATCTTT. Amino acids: CACDLLGDKPDKLIF.

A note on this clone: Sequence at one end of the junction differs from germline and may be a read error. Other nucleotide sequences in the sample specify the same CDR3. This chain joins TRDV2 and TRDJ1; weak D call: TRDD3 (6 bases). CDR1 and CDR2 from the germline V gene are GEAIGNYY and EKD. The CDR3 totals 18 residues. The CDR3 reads CACDTVRGLVRPTDKLIF. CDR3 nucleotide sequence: TGTGCCTGTGACACCGTACGGGGATTGGTACGCCCCACCGATAAACTCATCTTC.

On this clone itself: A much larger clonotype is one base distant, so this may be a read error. CDR3 in DNA: TGTGCCTGTGACACACTGGGGGATAAAACCGATGAACTCATCTTT. Translating gives CACDTLGDKTDELIF. The genes are TRDV2 and TRDJ1; 11 positions agree with TRDD3. Germline V gene sequence: CDR1 GEAIGNYY, CDR2 EKD. The CDR3 has 15 amino acids.

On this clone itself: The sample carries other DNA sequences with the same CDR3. CDR3 DNA: TGTGCCTGTGACGCCTGGGGGCCATCCACCGATAAACTCATCTTT. Translated: CACDAWGPSTDKLIF. The chain couples TRDV2 to TRDJ1; 7 bases are a match to TRDD3. V lost 3 bases, J lost 1 base, and 7 bases stayed unmatched. Germline CDR1 is GEAIGNYY and CDR2 is EKD. The CDR3 totals 15 residues.

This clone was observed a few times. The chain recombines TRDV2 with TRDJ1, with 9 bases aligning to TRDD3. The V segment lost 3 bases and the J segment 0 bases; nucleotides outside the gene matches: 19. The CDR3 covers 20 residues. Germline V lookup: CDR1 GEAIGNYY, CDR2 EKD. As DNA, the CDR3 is TGTGCCTGTGACGCCCTCTTCCCGGGGGATACTAACGCGTACACCGATAAACTCATCTTT. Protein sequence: CACDALFPGDTNAYTDKLIF.